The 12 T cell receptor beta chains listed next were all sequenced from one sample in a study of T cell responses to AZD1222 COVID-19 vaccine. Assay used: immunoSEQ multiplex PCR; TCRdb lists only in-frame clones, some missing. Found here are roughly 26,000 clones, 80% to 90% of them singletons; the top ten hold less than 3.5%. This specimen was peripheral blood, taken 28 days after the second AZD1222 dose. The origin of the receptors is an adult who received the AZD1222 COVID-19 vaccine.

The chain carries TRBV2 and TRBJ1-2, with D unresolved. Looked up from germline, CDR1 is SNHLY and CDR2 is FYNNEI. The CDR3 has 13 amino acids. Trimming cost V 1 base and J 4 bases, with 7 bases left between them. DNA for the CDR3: TGTGCCAGCAGTGAAGACAGCAGCTATGGCTACACCTTC. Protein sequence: CASSEDSSYGYTF.

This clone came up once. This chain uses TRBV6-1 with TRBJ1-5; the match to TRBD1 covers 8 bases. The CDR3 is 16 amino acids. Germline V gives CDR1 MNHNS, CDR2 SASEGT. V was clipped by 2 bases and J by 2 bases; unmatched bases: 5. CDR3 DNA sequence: TGTGCCAGCAGTGAACCCGGACAGGGCGGCAATCAGCCCCAGCATTTT. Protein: CASSEPGQGGNQPQHF.

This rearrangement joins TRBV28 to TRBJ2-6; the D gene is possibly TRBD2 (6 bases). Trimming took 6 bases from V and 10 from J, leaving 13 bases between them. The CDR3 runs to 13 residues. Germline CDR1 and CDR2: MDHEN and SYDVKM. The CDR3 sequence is CASRPGGPNVLTF. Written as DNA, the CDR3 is TGTGCCAGCAGACCCGGGGGTCCGAACGTCCTGACTTTC.

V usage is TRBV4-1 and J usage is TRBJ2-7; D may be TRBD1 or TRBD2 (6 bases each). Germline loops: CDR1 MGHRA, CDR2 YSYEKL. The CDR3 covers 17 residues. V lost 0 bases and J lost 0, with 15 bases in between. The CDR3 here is CASSQDSGAPSSYEQYF. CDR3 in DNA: TGCGCCAGCAGCCAAGATTCGGGGGCCCCTAGCTCCTACGAGCAGTACTTC.

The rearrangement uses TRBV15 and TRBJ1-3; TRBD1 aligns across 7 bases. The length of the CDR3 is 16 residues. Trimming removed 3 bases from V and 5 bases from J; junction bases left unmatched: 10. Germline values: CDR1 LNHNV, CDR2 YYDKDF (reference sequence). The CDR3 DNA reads TGTGCCACCAGCAGGGGGGACAGCACTTCTCGAAACACCATATATTTT. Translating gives CATSRGDSTSRNTIYF. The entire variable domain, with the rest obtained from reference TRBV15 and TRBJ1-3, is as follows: DAMVIQNPRYQVTQFGKPVTLSCSQTLNHNVMYWYQQKSSQAPKLLFHYYDKDFNNEADTPDNFQSRRPNTSFCFLDIRSPGLGDTAMYLCATSRGDSTSRNTIYFGEGSWLTVV.

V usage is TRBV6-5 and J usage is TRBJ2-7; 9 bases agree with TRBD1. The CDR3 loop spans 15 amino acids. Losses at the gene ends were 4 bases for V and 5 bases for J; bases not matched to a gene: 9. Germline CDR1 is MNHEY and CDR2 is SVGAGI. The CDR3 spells CASSWTGTGFDEQYF. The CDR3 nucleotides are TGTGCCAGCAGTTGGACCGGGACAGGGTTCGACGAGCAGTACTTC.

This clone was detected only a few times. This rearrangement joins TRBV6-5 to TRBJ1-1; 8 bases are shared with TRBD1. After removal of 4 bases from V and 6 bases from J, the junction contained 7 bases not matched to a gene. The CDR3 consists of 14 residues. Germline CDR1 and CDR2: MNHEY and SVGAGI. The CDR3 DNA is TGTGCCAGCAGTTTCAGGACAGGGATGGCTGAAGCTTTCTTT. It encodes CASSFRTGMAEAFF.

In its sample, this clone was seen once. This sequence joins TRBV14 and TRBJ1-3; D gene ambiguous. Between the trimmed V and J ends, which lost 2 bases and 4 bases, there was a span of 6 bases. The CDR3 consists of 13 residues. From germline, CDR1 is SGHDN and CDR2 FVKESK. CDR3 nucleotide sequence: TGTGCCAGCAGCCAATTTGAGGGAAACACCATATATTTT. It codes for CASSQFEGNTIYF.

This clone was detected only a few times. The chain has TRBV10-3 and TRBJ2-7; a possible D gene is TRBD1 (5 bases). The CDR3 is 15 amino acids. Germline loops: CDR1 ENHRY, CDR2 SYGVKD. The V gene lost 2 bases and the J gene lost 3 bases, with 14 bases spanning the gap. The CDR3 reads CAISEGGWGLYEQYF. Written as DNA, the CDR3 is TGTGCCATCAGTGAGGGCGGATGGGGCCTCTACGAGCAGTACTTC.

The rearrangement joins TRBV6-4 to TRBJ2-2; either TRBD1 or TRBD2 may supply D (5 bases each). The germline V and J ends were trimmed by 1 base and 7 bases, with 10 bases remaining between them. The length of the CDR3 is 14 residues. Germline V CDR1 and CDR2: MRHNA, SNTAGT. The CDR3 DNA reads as TGTGCCAGCAGTGACTTGGGGGAGAGCGGGGAGCTGTTTTTT. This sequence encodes CASSDLGESGELFF.

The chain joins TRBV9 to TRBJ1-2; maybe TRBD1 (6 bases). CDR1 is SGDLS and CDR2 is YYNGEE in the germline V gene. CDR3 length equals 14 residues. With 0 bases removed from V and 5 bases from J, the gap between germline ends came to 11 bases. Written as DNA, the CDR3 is TGTGCCAGCAGCGTAGAACAGGGCCTGTATGGCTACACCTTC. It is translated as CASSVEQGLYGYTF.

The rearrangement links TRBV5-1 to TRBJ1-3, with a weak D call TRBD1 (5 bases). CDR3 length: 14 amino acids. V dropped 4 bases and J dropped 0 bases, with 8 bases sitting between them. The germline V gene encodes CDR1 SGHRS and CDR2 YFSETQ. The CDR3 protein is CASSRGYSGNTIYF. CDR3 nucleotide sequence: TGCGCCAGCAGCCGGGGGTACTCTGGAAACACCATATATTTT.